These 32 T cell receptor beta chains share one sample of origin, sequenced in a study of T cell repertoires in cytomegalovirus infection. TCRdb reprocessed the reads with MiXCR, giving one entry per CDR3 protein. The sample gives approximately 240,000 distinct CDR3 sequences, roughly an eighth of which show up once; under 2% is in the top ten. The sequenced sample was PBMCs. Every receptor here comes from a human donor in good health (CMV status not recorded). Some clones in this sample may be carry-over from other donors' samples.

As to this clonotype: Since a much larger clone is just one base distant, this may be a read error. The CDR3 spells CACSSTGNGYQPQHF. CDR3 nucleotide sequence: TGTGCCTGCAGTTCGACAGGGAATGGGTATCAGCCCCAGCATTTT. This chain uses TRBV28 with TRBJ1-5, with 7 bases matching TRBD1. Germline V gene lookup returns CDR1 MDHEN and CDR2 SYDVKM. The CDR3 spans 15 residues.

Here the CDR3 DNA reads TGCAGCGTCACCGGGAGACAGATTTTCTCTGGGGCCAACGTCCTGACTTTC. Translating it yields CSVTGRQIFSGANVLTF. This chain joins TRBV29-1 and TRBJ2-6; TRBD2 might be the D (6 bases). The V gene's germline CDR1 is SQVTM and CDR2 ANQGSEA. The CDR3 consists of 17 residues. V gave up 6 bases and J gave up 0 bases, with 18 bases separating them. Supplemented by reference TRBV29-1 and TRBJ2-6, the full variable domain reads SAVISQKPSRDICQRGTSLTIQCQVDSQVTMMFWYRQQPGQSLTLIATANQGSEATYESGFVIDKFPISRPNLTFSTLTVSNMSPEDSSIYLCSVTGRQIFSGANVLTFGAGSRLTVL.

Note on this clonotype: The CDR3 does not close with the conserved phenylalanine or tryptophan, likely indicating a read error. CDR3 amino acids: CASSLRGNTEAFS. The CDR3 DNA reads TGTGCCAGCAGCTTACGCGGGAACACTGAAGCTTTCTCT. This chain connects TRBV7-3 to TRBJ1-1; no reliable D call. The ends were cut back, 2 bases at V and 1 base at J, with 5 bases in the middle. Germline CDR1 reads SGHTA; CDR2 reads FQGTGA. The CDR3 loop spans 13 amino acids.

This clonotype showed up many times. The chain employs TRBV28 and TRBJ2-7, with D perhaps TRBD2 (6 bases). CDR3 length: 15 amino acids. Germline V gene sequence: CDR1 MDHEN, CDR2 SYDVKM. V lost 9 bases and J lost 4, with 22 bases in between. The CDR3 DNA sequence: TGTGCCAGTACCCCTTCCACCGGGACTGGATACGAGCAGTACTTC. Translated: CASTPSTGTGYEQYF.

The CDR3 nucleotides read TGCAGTGCTAGCCCCAGTTCTTACGAGCAGTACTTC. Translation: CSASPSSYEQYF. This chain joins TRBV20-1 and TRBJ2-7; the D is unclear. V lost 3 bases, J lost 4 bases, and 10 bases lay in between. CDR1 is DFQATT, CDR2 SNEGSKA, per germline (reference sequence). This CDR3 has 12 amino acids.

This clonotype was counted only a few times. CDR3 residues: CSVSGGLGYGYTF. In DNA form, the CDR3 reads TGCAGCGTCTCGGGCGGGCTAGGCTATGGCTACACCTTC. The chain recombines TRBV29-1 with TRBJ1-2; D unresolved. Trimming took 6 bases from V and 4 from J, leaving 15 bases between them. The germline V gene has CDR1 SQVTM and CDR2 ANQGSEA. CDR3 length: 13 amino acids.

The sample holds many counts of this clonotype. The V and J genes are TRBV7-2 and TRBJ2-3, with TRBD2 matching 7 bases. The J segment lost 4 bases and the V segment lost 5 bases, leaving 9 bases of the junction unmatched. Per the germline V gene, CDR1 is SGHTA and CDR2 is FQGNSA. This CDR3 spans 15 amino acids. The CDR3 region has the DNA TGTGCCAGCAGCATGTCGGGGCGGGGGTCAGATACGCAGTATTTT. Translated, it gives CASSMSGRGSDTQYF.

This clonotype has a handful of counts. The CDR3 is CASMTTSRYEQYF. DNA for the CDR3: TGTGCCAGTATGACAACTTCTAGGTACGAGCAGTACTTC. The J gene is TRBJ2-7, the V gene TRBV28, with unresolved D. V dropped 9 bases and J dropped 4 bases, with 16 bases sitting between them. The CDR3 runs to 13 residues. CDR1 MDHEN and CDR2 SYDVKM come from the germline V gene.

The rearrangement links TRBV9 to TRBJ1-6; no clear D. The CDR3 extends over 16 amino acids. CDR1 is SGDLS, CDR2 YYNGEE, per germline. Trimming stripped 2 bases from V and 4 bases from J, with 13 bases between. CDR3 loop: CASSVDPAAYNSPLHF. The CDR3 DNA reads TGTGCCAGCAGCGTCGACCCAGCGGCTTATAATTCACCCCTCCACTTT.

This clonotype was counted at least ten times. V gene TRBV28 combines with J gene TRBJ2-7; tentatively, D is TRBD1 or TRBD2 (5 bases each). Trimming took 8 bases from V and 5 from J, leaving 19 bases between them. Germline CDR1 is MDHEN and CDR2 is SYDVKM. The CDR3 length is 14 residues. CDR3 sequence reads: CASGGLGIIHEQYF. Here the CDR3 DNA reads TGTGCCAGCGGGGGTCTGGGGATCATCCACGAGCAGTACTTC. Full variable domain (missing parts from reference TRBV28 and TRBJ2-7): DVKVTQSSRYLVKRTGEKVFLECVQDMDHENMFWYRQDPGLGLRLIYFSYDVKMKEKGDIPEGYSVSREKKERFSLILESASTNQTSMYLCASGGLGIIHEQYFGPGTRLTVT.

This clonotype occurred many times. The chain couples TRBV7-2 to TRBJ2-5; tentatively, D is TRBD1 (6 bases). CDR1 and CDR2 (germline): SGHTA, FQGNSA. This CDR3 has 15 amino acids. Trimming removed 5 bases from V and 3 bases from J, with 16 bases in between. The CDR3 DNA sequence: TGTGCCAGCAGCCTCCAATTTGGGGGCGAAGAGACCCAGTACTTC. Translation: CASSLQFGGEETQYF.

This clonotype appeared many times. The chain is built from TRBV25-1 and TRBJ2-7; a weak D match, TRBD1 (5 bases). CDR1 is MGHDK, CDR2 SYGVNS, per germline. V gave up 3 bases and J gave up 3 bases, with 15 bases separating them. The CDR3 consists of 15 residues. The DNA for the CDR3 is TGTGCCAGCAGTGAGTTCCGGACACCTGACTACGAGCAGTACTTC. It translates to CASSEFRTPDYEQYF.

This clonotype showed up many times. This rearrangement joins TRBV7-8 to TRBJ2-5; 9 bases line up with TRBD2. In germline, CDR1 is SGHVS, CDR2 FQNEAQ. The CDR3 loop spans 14 amino acids. J gave up 3 bases and V 5 bases, and 4 bases lay outside the gene matches. CDR3 bases: TGTGCCAGCAGCCCGACTAGCGGAGAAGAGACCCAGTACTTC. Amino acids: CASSPTSGEETQYF. The full variable domain, rest sourced from reference TRBV7-8 and TRBJ2-5, is GAGVSQSPRYKVAKRGQDVALRCDPISGHVSLFWYQQALGQGPEFLTYFQNEAQLDKSGLPSDRFFAERPEGSVSTLKIQRTQQEDSAVYLCASSPTSGEETQYFGPGTRLLVL.

Many counts were recorded for this clonotype. CDR3 protein: CASSPPGTGRLEQYF. The CDR3 DNA follows: TGTGCCAGCAGTCCGCCCGGGACAGGGAGGTTAGAGCAGTACTTC. V and J are TRBV12-3 or TRBV12-4 and TRBJ2-7, with TRBD1 matching over 9 bases. V lost 5 bases and J lost 7; bases outside the gene matches: 12. This CDR3 has 15 amino acids.

This chain joins TRBV25-1 and TRBJ1-4, with a tentative D call TRBD1 (5 bases). From germline, CDR1 is MGHDK and CDR2 SYGVNS. The germline V and J ends were trimmed by 4 bases and 2 bases, with 11 bases remaining between them. The CDR3 sequence is 15 residues long. The CDR3 loop is CASSGVWGTNEKLFF. The CDR3 DNA is TGTGCCAGCAGTGGGGTATGGGGGACTAATGAAAAACTGTTTTTT.

This clonotype was picked up many times. This chain joins TRBV11-3 and TRBJ1-4; D perhaps matches TRBD1 (5 bases). Deletions cut 4 bases from V and 4 bases from J, with 13 bases between. This CDR3 has 15 amino acids. Germline CDR1 and CDR2: SGHNT and YENEEA. CDR3 residues: CASSSGRIINEKLFF. The CDR3 DNA reads TGTGCCAGCAGCTCGGGACGGATCATTAATGAAAAACTGTTTTTT.

This clonotype was counted only a few times. The genes are TRBV7-3 and TRBJ2-3, with D possibly being TRBD2 (5 bases). Looked up from germline, CDR1 is SGHTA and CDR2 is FQGTGA. The CDR3 runs 14 residues. Trimming stripped 5 bases from V and 1 base from J, with 10 bases between. CDR3 sequence: CASSPNGGTDTQYF. The CDR3, as DNA: TGTGCCAGCAGCCCAAACGGGGGCACAGATACGCAGTATTTT.

CDR3 nucleotides: TGTGCCAGCAGCCCCCCAGGGTTGAACACTGAAGCTTTCTTT. It translates to CASSPPGLNTEAFF. The chain couples TRBV28 to TRBJ1-1, with D perhaps matching TRBD1 (5 bases). The V end lost 6 bases, the J end lost 0 bases, and 11 bases lay between the germline ends. Germline CDR1 is MDHEN and CDR2 is SYDVKM. This CDR3 comprises 14 residues.

The V call is TRBV5-1, the J call TRBJ1-4; D unclear. Trimming removed 1 base from V and 8 bases from J, with 12 bases in between. This CDR3 has 14 amino acids. Germline V gives CDR1 SGHRS, CDR2 YFSETQ. The CDR3 region has the DNA TGCGCCAGCAGCTTGTCAGGCGACGGGGAAAAACTGTTTTTT. This translates into CASSLSGDGEKLFF.

This clonotype showed up just a few times. The V and J genes are TRBV6-2 or TRBV6-3 and TRBJ1-5, with 7 bases fitting TRBD1. With V trimmed by 4 bases and J by 4 bases, 7 bases remained unmatched. The CDR3 sequence is 15 residues long. The germline CDR1 and CDR2 sequences are MNHEY and SVGEGT. CDR3 loop: CASSSGGRENQPQHF. The CDR3 DNA is TGTGCCAGCAGTTCAGGGGGTAGAGAAAATCAGCCCCAGCATTTT.

This clonotype came up many times. The chain is built from TRBV19 and TRBJ1-4, with D unclear. CDR1 and CDR2 from the germline V gene are LNHDA and SQIVND (reference sequence). V was cut by 5 bases and J by 8 bases, with 15 bases left in between. This CDR3 contains 14 residues. The CDR3 region has the DNA TGTGCCAGTAGTCTATTCCGCACCGAAGAAAAACTGTTTTTT. Residues: CASSLFRTEEKLFF.

The genes are TRBV28 and TRBJ2-1; D is unresolved. Germline V gene data show CDR1 as MDHEN and CDR2 as SYDVKM. This CDR3 is built from 10 residues. The V end was cut by 8 bases, the J end by 9 bases, with 8 bases between. The CDR3 spells CASQYVEQFF. The CDR3 DNA follows: TGTGCCAGCCAATATGTTGAGCAGTTCTTC.

This clonotype showed up many times. V and J are TRBV7-6 and TRBJ1-1; 7 bases agree with TRBD1. J lost 5 bases, V lost 1 base, and 7 bases had no gene match. The CDR3 has 15 amino acids. Germline CDR1 SGHVS, CDR2 FNYEAQ. The CDR3: CASSLGARGGTEAFF. Written as DNA, the CDR3 is TGTGCCAGCAGCTTAGGGGCCAGGGGGGGTACTGAAGCTTTCTTT.

The rearrangement uses TRBV18 and TRBJ2-5; a weak D match, TRBD1 (6 bases). Trimming shortened V by 3 bases and J by 3 bases, and 8 bases separated the two germline ends. The CDR3 runs 13 residues. The germline V gene encodes CDR1 KGHSH and CDR2 LQKENI. This CDR3 reads CASSPSGEETQYF. As DNA, the CDR3 is TGTGCCAGCTCACCCTCAGGGGAAGAGACCCAGTACTTC.

The rearrangement joins TRBV5-1 to TRBJ2-7; TRBD1 agrees at 7 bases. The CDR3 spans 16 residues. The J segment lost 0 bases and the V segment lost 2 bases, leaving 8 bases of the junction unmatched. The germline CDR1 and CDR2 sequences are SGHRS and YFSETQ. CDR3 DNA: TGCGCCAGCAGCTTATATCCGGGGACAGACTCCTACGAGCAGTACTTC. Residues: CASSLYPGTDSYEQYF.

This clonotype has more than one count but fewer than ten. At one end the junction does not follow the germline gene, possibly because of a read error. V and J are TRBV29-1 and TRBJ2-7; TRBD2 agrees at 13 bases. The CDR3 has 13 residues. CDR1 is SQVTM, CDR2 ANQGSEA, per germline. The CDR3, as DNA: TGCAGCGTTGCGACTAGCGGGGGGTACGGGCAGTACTTC. Translating gives CSVATSGGYGQYF.

This chain uses TRBV29-1 with TRBJ2-3; D may be TRBD2 (5 bases). This CDR3 is built from 13 residues. Germline V gene data show CDR1 as SQVTM and CDR2 as ANQGSEA. Trimming took off 7 bases at V and 0 bases at J, with 11 bases between the two ends. CDR3 amino acids: CSAPDFSTDTQYF. The CDR3 coding sequence is TGCAGCGCCCCGGACTTTAGCACAGATACGCAGTATTTT.

This clonotype was seen only a few times. This chain joins TRBV12-3 or TRBV12-4 and TRBJ2-2; D is unclear. Trimming removed 6 bases at V and 4 bases at J, with 15 bases between. The CDR3 runs 15 residues. The CDR3 protein is CASRPPSRRTGELFF. The DNA for the CDR3 is TGTGCCAGCAGACCCCCGTCCCGGCGCACCGGGGAGCTGTTTTTT.

For this clonotype: A single base separates this from a much larger clone, so it may be a read error. The CDR3 bases are TGTGCCACCAGCAGAGATCGCGTGAGCGGGAGTACCTTCAGCACAGATACGCAGTATTTT. Translating gives CATSRDRVSGSTFSTDTQYF. The chain couples TRBV15 to TRBJ2-3; 8 positions agree with TRBD2. The CDR3 has 20 residues. Germline assignment: CDR1 LNHNV and CDR2 YYDKDF (reference sequence). The ends lost 0 bases at V and 0 bases at J; junction bases unmatched: 14.

This clonotype was picked up a small number of times. The chain recombines TRBV7-9 with TRBJ1-2; no clear D gene. V lost 1 base, J lost 8 bases, and 11 bases lay in between. Germline V lookup: CDR1 SEHNR, CDR2 FQNEAQ (reference sequence). This CDR3 comprises 13 residues. CDR3: CASSLDGVDGYTF. DNA of the CDR3: TGTGCCAGCAGCTTAGACGGGGTGGACGGCTACACCTTC.

V is TRBV5-4 and J is TRBJ2-1; the D call may be TRBD1 or TRBD2 (5 bases each). This CDR3 contains 15 residues. Germline assignment: CDR1 SGHNT and CDR2 YYREEE (reference sequence). The V gene lost 4 bases and the J gene lost 6 bases, with 17 bases spanning the gap. In DNA form, the CDR3 reads TGTGCCAGCAGCCCGGGGCTTGAAAGGGGCAATGAGCAGTTCTTC. It encodes CASSPGLERGNEQFF.

The sample holds many counts of this clonotype. The V and J genes are TRBV6-2 or TRBV6-3 and TRBJ2-7; 8 nucleotides match TRBD2. The J segment lost 3 bases and the V segment lost 6 bases, leaving 10 bases of the junction unmatched. CDR1 and CDR2 from the germline V gene are MNHEY and SVGEGT. The CDR3 sequence is 15 residues long. DNA of the CDR3: TGTGCCAGCAGACCCACTAGCGGTCCTCGCTACGAGCAGTACTTC. It codes for CASRPTSGPRYEQYF.